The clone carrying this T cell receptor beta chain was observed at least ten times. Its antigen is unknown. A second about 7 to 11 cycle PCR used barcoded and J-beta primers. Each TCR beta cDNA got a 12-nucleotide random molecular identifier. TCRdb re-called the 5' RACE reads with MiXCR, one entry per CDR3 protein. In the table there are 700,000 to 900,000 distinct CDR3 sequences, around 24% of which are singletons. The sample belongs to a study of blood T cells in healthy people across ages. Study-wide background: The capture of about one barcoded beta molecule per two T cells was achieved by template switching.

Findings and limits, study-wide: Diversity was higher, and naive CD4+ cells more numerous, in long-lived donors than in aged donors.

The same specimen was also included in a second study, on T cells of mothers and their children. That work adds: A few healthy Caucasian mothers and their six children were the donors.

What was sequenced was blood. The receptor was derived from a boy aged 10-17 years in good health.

CDR3 sequence: CASSLGGVGTQYF. CDR3 in DNA: TGTGCCAGCAGCCTCGGGGGGGTCGGGACCCAGTACTTC. The rearrangement joins TRBV7-2 to TRBJ2-5; 8 bases match TRBD2. The germline V gene encodes CDR1 SGHTA and CDR2 FQGNSA. This CDR3 comprises 13 residues. After removal of 5 bases from V and 7 bases from J, the junction contained 6 bases not matched to a gene.